This TCR beta chain comes out of a study of T cells in Graves' hyperthyroidism and ophthalmopathy. V lost 3 bases and J 2 bases, leaving 11 bases between the germline ends. The CDR3 consists of 14 residues. Germline V lookup: CDR1 SQVTM, CDR2 ANQGSEA. The CDR3 regions of TCR beta were amplified from RNA transcripts. HTBI primers drove first-round RT-PCR of the TCR CDR3. TCRdb re-analysed the multiplex PCR reads in MiXCR, keeping a single row per CDR3 protein. The sample lists around 600,000 distinct CDR3 sequences, more than 13% occurring once. This sequence originates from a woman aged 18-30 years with Graves' ophthalmopathy. The material sequenced was blood. The chain employs TRBV29-1 and TRBJ1-3; TRBD1 might be the D (5 bases). Here the CDR3 reads CSVDSRGAGNTIYF. The CDR3 nucleotides read TGCAGCGTTGATTCCCGGGGCGCTGGAAACACCATATATTTT.